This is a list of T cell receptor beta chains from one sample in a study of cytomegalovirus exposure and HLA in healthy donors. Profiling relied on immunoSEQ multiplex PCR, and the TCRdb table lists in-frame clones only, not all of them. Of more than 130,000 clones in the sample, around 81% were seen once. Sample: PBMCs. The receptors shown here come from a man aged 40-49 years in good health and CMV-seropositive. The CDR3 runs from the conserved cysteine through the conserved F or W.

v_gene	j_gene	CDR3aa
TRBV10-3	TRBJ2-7	CAISVQDYEQYF
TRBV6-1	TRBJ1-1	CASSHYRQYEAFF
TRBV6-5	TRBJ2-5	CASRGGPQNQETQYF
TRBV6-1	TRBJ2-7	CASSEEQSSYEQYF
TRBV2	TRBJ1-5	CASSAEGARSNQPQHF
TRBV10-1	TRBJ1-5	CASRGQGQNQPQHF
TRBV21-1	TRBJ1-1	CASSKGARGVTTEAFF
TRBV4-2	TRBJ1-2	CASSQVGLESYGYTF
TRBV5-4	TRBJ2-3	CASRNQRGSTDTQYF
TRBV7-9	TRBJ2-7	CASSKGTGAYEQYF
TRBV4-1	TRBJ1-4	CASSQSGTGVTGLFF
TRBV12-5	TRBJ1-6	CASGAGDITAPLHF
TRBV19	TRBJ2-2	CASRDTSLNTGELFF
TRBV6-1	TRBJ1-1	CASITIGGGFTEAFF
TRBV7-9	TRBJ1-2	CASSLYSSNYGYTF
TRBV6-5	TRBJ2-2	CASRGQGDTGELFF
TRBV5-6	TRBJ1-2	CASSLGGGGYGYTF
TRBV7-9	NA	CASSLGIGEDEQYF
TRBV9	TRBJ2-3	CASSGYQSGRASDTQYF
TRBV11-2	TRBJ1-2	CASGTRRVTNYGYTF
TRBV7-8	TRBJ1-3	CASSSPTGARGNTIYF
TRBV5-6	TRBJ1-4	CASSLVGTGGPGGEKLFF
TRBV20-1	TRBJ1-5	CSARDTGSQHF
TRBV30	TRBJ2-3	CAWSEGASTDTQYF
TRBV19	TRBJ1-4	CASRTHDRYNEKLFF
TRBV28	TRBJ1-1	CASSPRTGLFTEAFF
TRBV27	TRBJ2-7	CASSVSGSEVYEQYF
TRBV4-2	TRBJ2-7	CASSQDYNSYEQYF
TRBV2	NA	CASSDGTSYEQYF
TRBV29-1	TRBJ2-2	CSVTGNPNTGELFF
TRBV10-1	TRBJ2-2	CASPNGGRITGELFF
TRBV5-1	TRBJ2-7	CASSLGREREQYF
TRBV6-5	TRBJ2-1	CASSYRGYNEQFF
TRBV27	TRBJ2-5	CASSLATGGTQYF
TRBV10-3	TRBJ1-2	CAILRQGVGYTF
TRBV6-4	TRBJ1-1	CASPTFSRVTEAFF
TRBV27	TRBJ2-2	CASSLTVSGQGNPGELFF
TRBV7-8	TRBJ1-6	CASSPDRGSPLHF
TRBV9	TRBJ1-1	CASSLGRNTEAFF
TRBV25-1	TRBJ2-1	CASSDLMLAGYNEQFF
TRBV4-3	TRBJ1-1	CASSQRTLNTEAFF
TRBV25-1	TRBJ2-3	CASSEPSTLVAATDTQYF
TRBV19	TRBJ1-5	CASSQTGTGQPQHF
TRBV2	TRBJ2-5	CASRPDSQETQYF
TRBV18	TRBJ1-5	CASSPATDSNQPQHF
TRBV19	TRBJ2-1	CASSVSGAASYNEQFF
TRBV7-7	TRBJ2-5	CASSRGQGKGTQYF
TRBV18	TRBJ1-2	CASSPPTTVAYGYTF
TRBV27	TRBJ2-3	CASMAMGTDTQYF
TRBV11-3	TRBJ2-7	CASSLESGTYEQYF
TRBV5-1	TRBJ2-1	CASSALLAGSNNEQFF
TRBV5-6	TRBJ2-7	CASSPRPSREQYF
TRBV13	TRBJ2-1	CASSLGGLAGANEQFF
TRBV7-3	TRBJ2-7	CASSLGSSVPLEQYF
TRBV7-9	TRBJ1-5	CATSNGNQPQHF